Listed here are 19 T cell receptor beta chains from one sample, sequenced in a study of OX40 agonist ivuxolimab in advanced cancers. Sequencing was performed with immunoSEQ multiplex PCR; in TCRdb, only in-frame clones are kept and a portion is missing. The sample records about 48,000 clones, 83% being singletons. The starting material was CD4+ or CD8+ T cells sorted from blood, obtained in a trial of the OX40 agonist ivuxolimab. Receptor source: an adult with an advanced solid tumor such as melanoma, head and neck, liver or kidney cancer.

The chain has TRBV2 and TRBJ2-1; 8 bases align to TRBD2. The CDR3 is 16 amino acids. Germline trimming cut 4 bases from V and 3 bases from J; bases unmatched to any gene: 8. The germline gives CDR1 SNHLY, CDR2 FYNNEI. The CDR3 DNA reads TGTGCCAGCAGTGCCCCGTTAGCGGGGATCTACAATGAGCAGTTCTTC. Translating gives CASSAPLAGIYNEQFF.

The V call is TRBV4-1, the J call TRBJ2-1, with TRBD1 matching over 7 bases. Trimming removed 4 bases from V and 5 bases from J; junction bases left unmatched: 8. Germline loops: CDR1 MGHRA, CDR2 YSYEKL. The CDR3 is 15 amino acids. The CDR3 sequence: CASSRAGTANNEQFF. The CDR3 DNA is TGCGCCAGCAGCCGAGCCGGGACAGCTAACAATGAGCAGTTCTTC.

The chain employs TRBV9 and TRBJ1-5; D ambiguous. From germline, CDR1 is SGDLS and CDR2 YYNGEE. Trimming removed 2 bases from V and 7 bases from J, with 13 bases in between. The CDR3 extends over 14 amino acids. CDR3 sequence: CASSVGTDRQPQHF. The DNA for the CDR3 is TGTGCCAGCAGCGTGGGAACAGACCGGCAGCCCCAGCATTTT.

The V call is TRBV7-8, the J call TRBJ1-1; D is possibly TRBD1 (5 bases). CDR1 is SGHVS and CDR2 is FQNEAQ in the germline V gene. The CDR3 totals 14 residues. V gave up 5 bases and J gave up 11 bases, with 21 bases separating them. The CDR3 coding sequence is TGTGCCAGCAGCAAATCAAACGCAGGGATAGAGGCTTTCTTT. This translates into CASSKSNAGIEAFF.

This clone appeared once. The genes are TRBV5-1 and TRBJ1-2; D is unclear. Looked up from germline, CDR1 is SGHRS and CDR2 is YFSETQ. V lost 0 bases and J lost 1, with 7 bases in between. The CDR3 covers 14 residues. Here the CDR3 DNA reads TGCGCCAGCAGCTTGGGACCGAGTAACTATGGCTACACCTTC. Protein product: CASSLGPSNYGYTF.

This chain connects TRBV2 to TRBJ2-7; 10 bases match TRBD2. The V and J ends lost 4 bases and 4 bases, in that order; junction bases with no gene match: 16. The germline CDR1 and CDR2 sequences are SNHLY and FYNNEI. The CDR3 consists of 18 residues. The CDR3, as DNA: TGTGCCAGCAGTGGAGATAGCGGGGGGTCCCGCTATCGTTACGAGCAGTACTTC. It codes for CASSGDSGGSRYRYEQYF.

V gene TRBV7-2 combines with J gene TRBJ2-5, with TRBD2 identical over 8 bases. The J segment lost 5 bases and the V segment lost 5 bases, leaving 10 bases of the junction unmatched. The CDR3 spans 15 residues. The germline gives CDR1 SGHTA, CDR2 FQGNSA. CDR3 nucleotides: TGTGCCAGCAGCCGCCCTCCGCTAGCGGGCGAGACCCAGTACTTC. Residues: CASSRPPLAGETQYF.

The rearrangement uses TRBV20-1 and TRBJ2-5; D remains unclear. Trimming removed 6 bases from V and 1 base from J, with 6 bases in between. Germline-derived CDR1 and CDR2 are DFQATT and SNEGSKA (reference sequence). The CDR3 length is 11 residues. The DNA of the CDR3 is TGCAGTGCCCAGACCCAAGAGACCCAGTACTTC. This translates into CSAQTQETQYF.

The V and J genes are TRBV5-5 and TRBJ1-2; 7 bases fit TRBD1. Trimming cost V 5 bases and J 3 bases; bases outside gene matches: 7. Germline values: CDR1 SGHKS, CDR2 YYEKEE (reference sequence). There are 14 residues in the CDR3. The DNA for the CDR3 is TGTGCCAGCAGTCCTGGGACAGATGACTATGGCTACACCTTC. The encoded protein is CASSPGTDDYGYTF.

This sequence joins TRBV29-1 and TRBJ1-1; a possible D gene is TRBD1 (6 bases). The CDR3 loop spans 10 amino acids. Germline values: CDR1 SQVTM, CDR2 ANQGSEA. Trimming shortened V by 6 bases and J by 4 bases, and 6 bases separated the two germline ends. This CDR3 reads CSVTGTEAFF. In DNA form, the CDR3 reads TGCAGCGTGACAGGCACTGAAGCTTTCTTT.

This clone has just a few counts. The genes are TRBV9 and TRBJ2-1, with 10 bases identical to TRBD2. The V gene end was trimmed by 2 bases and the J gene end by 8 bases; junction bases not matched to a gene: 7. Per germline, CDR1 SGDLS and CDR2 YYNGEE. CDR3 length: 15 residues. The CDR3 region has the DNA TGTGCCAGCAGCGTCTCTAGCGGGGGCAGGGATGAGCAGTTCTTC. Translated: CASSVSSGGRDEQFF.

The rearrangement links TRBV5-1 to TRBJ2-5; 12 nucleotides line up with TRBD2. The J segment lost 2 bases and the V segment lost 0 bases, leaving 5 bases of the junction unmatched. The CDR3 contains 17 residues. CDR1 and CDR2 (germline): SGHRS, YFSETQ. DNA of the CDR3: TGCGCCAGCAGCTTGGCTACTAGCGGGGGGCTTCAAGAGACCCAGTACTTC. It encodes CASSLATSGGLQETQYF.

V usage is TRBV5-1 and J usage is TRBJ2-7, with TRBD1 identical over 8 bases. Looked up from germline, CDR1 is SGHRS and CDR2 is YFSETQ. V lost 4 bases to trimming and J lost 2 bases; unmatched junction nucleotides: 5. CDR3 length equals 14 residues. The CDR3 nucleotides are TGCGCCAGCAGCCCCGGACAGGGACCCTACGAGCAGTACTTC. Its translation is CASSPGQGPYEQYF.

The J gene is TRBJ1-3, the V gene TRBV7-2; D is possibly TRBD1 (6 bases). This CDR3 has 14 residues. V shed 6 bases and J shed 2 bases, with 11 bases lying between them. Germline V CDR1 and CDR2: SGHTA, FQGNSA. CDR3 sequence reads: CASRQGITGNTIYF. The CDR3 DNA is TGTGCCAGCAGACAGGGCATAACTGGAAACACCATATATTTT.

This clone occurred a few times. Other nucleotide sequences in the sample specify the same CDR3. The chain links TRBV30 to TRBJ1-1; D call uncertain. This CDR3 has 13 residues. Per germline, CDR1 GTSNPN and CDR2 SVGIG (reference sequence). The V and J ends lost 1 base and 1 base respectively, with 7 bases between them. The CDR3 here is CAWSATGNTEAFF. In DNA form, the CDR3 reads TGTGCCTGGAGTGCAACTGGGAACACTGAAGCTTTCTTT. Based on the CDR3 plus reference TRBV30 and TRBJ1-1, the full variable domain is SQTIHQWPATLVQPVGSPLSLECTVEGTSNPNLYWYRQAAGRGLQLLFYSVGIGQISSEVPQNLSASRPQDRQFILSSKKLLLSDSGFYLCAWSATGNTEAFFGQGTRLTVV.

The chain's CDR3 is CASSLGRNTGELFF. The CDR3 DNA sequence: TGTGCCAGCAGCTTAGGGCGAAACACCGGGGAGCTGTTTTTT. The V call is TRBV7-2, the J call TRBJ2-2; D uncertain. Germline assignment: CDR1 SGHTA and CDR2 FQGNSA. Between the trimmed V and J ends, which lost 1 base and 2 bases, there was a span of 5 bases. The CDR3 extends over 14 amino acids.

The J gene is TRBJ2-5, the V gene TRBV5-1; 10 bases line up with TRBD2. V was pared by 1 base and J by 5 bases, with 11 bases of the junction left unmatched. The CDR3 extends over 17 amino acids. Looked up from germline, CDR1 is SGHRS and CDR2 is YFSETQ. CDR3 in amino acids: CASSLSPQREGGETQYF. For the CDR3, the DNA is TGCGCCAGCAGCTTGTCACCCCAGCGGGAGGGAGGGGAGACCCAGTACTTC.

The chain joins TRBV6-4 to TRBJ2-7; 10 bases are shared with TRBD2. This CDR3 has 14 amino acids. Germline CDR1 MRHNA, CDR2 SNTAGT. V lost 10 bases, J lost 2 bases, and 8 bases stayed unmatched. Written as DNA, the CDR3 is TGTGCCAACTCCGGACTAGCGGCTACCTACGAGCAGTACTTC. Encoded protein: CANSGLAATYEQYF.

This clone was detected a few times. The genes are TRBV5-4 and TRBJ2-2; the D gene is possibly TRBD1 (6 bases). Germline CDR1 is SGHNT and CDR2 is YYREEE (reference sequence). Trimming shortened V by 4 bases and J by 0 bases, and 10 bases separated the two germline ends. This CDR3 region has 15 residues. CDR3 nucleotide sequence: TGTGCCAGCAGCCCGCGGACAGCGAACACCGGGGAGCTGTTTTTT. Its protein is CASSPRTANTGELFF.